The present entry profiles one T cell receptor (beta chain) with its context. A much larger clone lies a single base off, so this may be a read error. Because the CDR3 is missing its conserved closing phenylalanine or tryptophan, this is likely a read error. The sample belongs to a study of patients and donors after allogeneic stem cell transplantation. TCRdb reanalysed the RT-PCR reads using MiXCR and keeps one entry per CDR3 protein. Of about 31,000 distinct CDR3 sequences listed, about 6.5% are singletons. V shed 4 bases and J shed 6 bases, with 15 bases lying between them. This CDR3 has 14 amino acids. Germline CDR1 and CDR2: LGHDT and YNNKEL (reference sequence).

The sample comprised blood, either unsorted or a sorted T cell fraction (not recorded which). This chain connects TRBV3-1 to TRBJ1-1; D is unresolved. The source is a human donor who was either an allogeneic HSCT recipient or a stem cell or donor lymphocyte infusion donor (not recorded which). It is not recorded whose cells these are; they may come from a transplant donor. The CDR3 nucleotides read TGTGCCAGCAGCCCGCCTGGGTTGGAGTCTGAAGCTTTCTTG. It codes for CASSPPGLESEAFL.